This T cell receptor beta chain appears in the sequencing data of a study of blood T cell repertoires in COVID-19. Across the whole study: The United States, Italy and Spain provided the acute and convalescent COVID-19 samples. Sample material is recorded as cDNA or gDNA derived from T cells, B-cell-depleted T cells, or PBMCs.

As handled by the study authors: Nucleated cell counts were estimated from reference gene primer amplification. Produced via immunoSEQ multiplex PCR; TCRdb's table is partial and in-frame only. The V and J calls and clone size are taken from that table; D and trimming were inferred from the DNA. The table includes around 360,000 clones, about 89% detected once. V lost 4 bases to trimming and J lost 3 bases; unmatched junction nucleotides: 4. This CDR3 is 14 amino acids long. Germline values: CDR1 SGHRS, CDR2 YFSETQ. The source is a man between 35 and 55 years old in a cohort exposed to, infected with or recovered from COVID-19 (not recorded which). The source material was PBMCs or T cells enriched from blood (not recorded which). This chain connects TRBV5-1 to TRBJ1-2, with 9 bases that match TRBD1. The CDR3 nucleotides read TGCGCCAGCAGCACTGACAGGGGGGACTATGGCTACACCTTC. Protein sequence: CASSTDRGDYGYTF.